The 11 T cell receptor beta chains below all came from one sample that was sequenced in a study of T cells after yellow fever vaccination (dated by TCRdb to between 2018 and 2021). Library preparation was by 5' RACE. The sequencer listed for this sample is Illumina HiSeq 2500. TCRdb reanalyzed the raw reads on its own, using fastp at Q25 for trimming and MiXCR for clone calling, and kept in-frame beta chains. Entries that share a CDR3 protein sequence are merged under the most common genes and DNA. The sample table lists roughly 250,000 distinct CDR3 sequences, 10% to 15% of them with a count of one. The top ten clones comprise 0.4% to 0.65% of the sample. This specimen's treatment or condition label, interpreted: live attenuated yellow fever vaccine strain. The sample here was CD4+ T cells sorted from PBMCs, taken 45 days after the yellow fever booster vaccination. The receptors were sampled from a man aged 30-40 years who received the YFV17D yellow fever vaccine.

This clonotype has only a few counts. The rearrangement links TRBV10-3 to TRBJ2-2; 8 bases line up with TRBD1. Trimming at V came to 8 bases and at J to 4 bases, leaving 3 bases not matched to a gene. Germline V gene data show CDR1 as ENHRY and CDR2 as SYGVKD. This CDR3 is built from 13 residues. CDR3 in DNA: TGTGCCATCGGGGACAGGATCACCGGGGAGCTGTTTTTT. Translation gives CAIGDRITGELFF.

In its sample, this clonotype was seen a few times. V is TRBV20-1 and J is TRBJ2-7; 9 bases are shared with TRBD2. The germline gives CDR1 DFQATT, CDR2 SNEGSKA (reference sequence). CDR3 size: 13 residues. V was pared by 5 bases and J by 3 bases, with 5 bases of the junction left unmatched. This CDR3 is CSARSTSGYEQYF. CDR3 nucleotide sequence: TGCAGTGCTCGCTCGACTAGCGGCTACGAGCAGTACTTC.

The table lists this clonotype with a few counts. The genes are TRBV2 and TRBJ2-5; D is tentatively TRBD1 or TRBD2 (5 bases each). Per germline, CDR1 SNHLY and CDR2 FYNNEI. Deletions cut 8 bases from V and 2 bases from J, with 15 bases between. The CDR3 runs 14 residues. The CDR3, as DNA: TGTGCCAGCGGGGGTCGGCAGGGACAAGAGACCCAGTACTTC. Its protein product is CASGGRQGQETQYF.

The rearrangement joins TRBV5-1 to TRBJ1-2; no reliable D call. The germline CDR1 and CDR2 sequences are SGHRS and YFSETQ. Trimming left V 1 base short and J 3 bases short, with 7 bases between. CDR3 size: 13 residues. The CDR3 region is CASSLSGYYGYTF. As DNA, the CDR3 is TGCGCCAGCAGCTTGTCGGGGTACTATGGCTACACCTTC.

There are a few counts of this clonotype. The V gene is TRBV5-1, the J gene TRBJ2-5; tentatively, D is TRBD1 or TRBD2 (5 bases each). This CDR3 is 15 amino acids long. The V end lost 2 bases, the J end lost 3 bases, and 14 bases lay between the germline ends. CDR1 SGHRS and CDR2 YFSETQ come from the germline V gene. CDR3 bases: TGCGCCAGCAGCTTCTCCGGCAGGGAGAAAGAGACCCAGTACTTC. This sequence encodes CASSFSGREKETQYF.

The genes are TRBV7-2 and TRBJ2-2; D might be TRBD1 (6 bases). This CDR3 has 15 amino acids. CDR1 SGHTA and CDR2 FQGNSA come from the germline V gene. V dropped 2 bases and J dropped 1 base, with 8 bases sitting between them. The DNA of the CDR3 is TGTGCCAGCAGCTTATTGGGACAGAACACCGGGGAGCTGTTTTTT. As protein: CASSLLGQNTGELFF. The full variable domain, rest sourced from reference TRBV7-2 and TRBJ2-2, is GAGVSQSPSNKVTEKGKDVELRCDPISGHTALYWYRQSLGQGLEFLIYFQGNSAPDKSGLPSDRFSAERTGGSVSTLTIQRTQQEDSAVYLCASSLLGQNTGELFFGEGSRLTVL.

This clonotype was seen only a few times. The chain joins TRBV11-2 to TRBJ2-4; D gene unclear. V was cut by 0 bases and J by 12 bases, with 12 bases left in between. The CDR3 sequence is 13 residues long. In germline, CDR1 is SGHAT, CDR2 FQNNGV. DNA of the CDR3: TGTGCCAGCAGCTTAGATCCCCTCACTCCTCAGTACTTC. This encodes CASSLDPLTPQYF.

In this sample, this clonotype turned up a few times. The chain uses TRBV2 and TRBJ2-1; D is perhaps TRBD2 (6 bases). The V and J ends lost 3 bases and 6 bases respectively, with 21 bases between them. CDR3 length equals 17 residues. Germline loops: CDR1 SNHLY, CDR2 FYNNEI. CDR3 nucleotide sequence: TGTGCCAGCAGTGACCCTACCAGGACTATAAAAACCAATGAGCAGTTCTTC. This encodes CASSDPTRTIKTNEQFF.

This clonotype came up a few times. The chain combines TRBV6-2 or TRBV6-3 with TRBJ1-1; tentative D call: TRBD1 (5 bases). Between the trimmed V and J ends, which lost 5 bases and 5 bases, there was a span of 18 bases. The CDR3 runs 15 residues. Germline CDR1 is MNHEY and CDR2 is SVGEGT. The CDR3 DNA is TGTGCCAGCAGTACCCGCCGCCAGGGAGGGACTGAAGCTTTCTTT. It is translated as CASSTRRQGGTEAFF.

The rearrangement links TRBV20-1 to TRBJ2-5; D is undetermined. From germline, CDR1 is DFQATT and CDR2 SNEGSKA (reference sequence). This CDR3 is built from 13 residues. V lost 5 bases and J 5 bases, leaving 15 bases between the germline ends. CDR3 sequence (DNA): TGCAGTGCTCCCATACCGGGTGTTGAGACCCAGTACTTC. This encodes CSAPIPGVETQYF.

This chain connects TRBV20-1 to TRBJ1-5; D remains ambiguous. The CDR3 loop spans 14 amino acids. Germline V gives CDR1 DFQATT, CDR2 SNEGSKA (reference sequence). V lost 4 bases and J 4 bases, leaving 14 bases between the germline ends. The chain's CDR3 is CSATEGQNNQPQHF. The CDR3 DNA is TGCAGTGCTACCGAAGGGCAGAATAATCAGCCCCAGCATTTT.